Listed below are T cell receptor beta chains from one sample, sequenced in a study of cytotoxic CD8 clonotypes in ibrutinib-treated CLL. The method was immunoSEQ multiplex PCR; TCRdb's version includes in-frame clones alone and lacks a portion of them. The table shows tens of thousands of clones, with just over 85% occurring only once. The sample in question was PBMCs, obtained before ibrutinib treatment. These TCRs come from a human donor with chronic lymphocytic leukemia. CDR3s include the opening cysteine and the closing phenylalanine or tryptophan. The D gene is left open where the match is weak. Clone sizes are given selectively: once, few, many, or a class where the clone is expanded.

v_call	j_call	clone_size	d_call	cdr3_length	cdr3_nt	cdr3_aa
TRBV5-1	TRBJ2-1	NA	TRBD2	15	TGCGCCAGCAGCTTGGATAGCGGGAGCTACAATGAGCAGTTCTTC	CASSLDSGSYNEQFF
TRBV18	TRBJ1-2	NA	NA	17	TGTGCCAGCTCACCACCGGGGGCTGGAATGGGTAACTATGGCTACACCTTC	CASSPPGAGMGNYGYTF
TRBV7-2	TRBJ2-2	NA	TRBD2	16	TGTGCCAGCAGCTACACTAGCGGGAGGGCCACCGGGGAGCTGTTTTTT	CASSYTSGRATGELFF
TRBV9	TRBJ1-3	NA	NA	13	TGTGCCAGCGGGGGGAGCTCTGGAAACACCATATATTTT	CASGGSSGNTIYF
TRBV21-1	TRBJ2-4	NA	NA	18	TGTGCCAGCAGCACCCGTCCTAGACTAGCGGGAGCTGCTAACATTCAGTACTTC	CASSTRPRLAGAANIQYF
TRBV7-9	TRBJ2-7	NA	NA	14	TGTGCCAGCAGCTTTGAGATTTCCGATCTAGAGCAGTACTTC	CASSFEISDLEQYF
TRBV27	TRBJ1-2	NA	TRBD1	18	TGTGCCAGCAGTTCGTACCGGGACAGCGTCCTCGTGGGATATGGCTACACCTTC	CASSSYRDSVLVGYGYTF
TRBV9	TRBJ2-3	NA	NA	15	TGTGCCAGCAACCAGGGGGGGAGGGGCACAGATACGCAGTATTTT	CASNQGGRGTDTQYF
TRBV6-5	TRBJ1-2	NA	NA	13	TGTGCCAGCACAAACGCCGGTGGCTATGGCTACACCTTC	CASTNAGGYGYTF
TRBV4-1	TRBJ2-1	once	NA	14	TGCGCCAGCAGCCACCCAGGGGCGTGGAATGAGCAGTTCTTC	CASSHPGAWNEQFF
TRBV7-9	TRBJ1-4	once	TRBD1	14	TGTGCCAGCAGCTTATTGGGACAGAATGAAAAACTGTTTTTT	CASSLLGQNEKLFF
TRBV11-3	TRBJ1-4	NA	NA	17	TGTGCCAGCAGCGATCGGGACACGGAGGTCCACAATGAAAAACTGTTTTTT	CASSDRDTEVHNEKLFF
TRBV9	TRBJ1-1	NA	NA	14	TGTGCCAGCAGCGTAGTTCAAATGAACACTGAAGCTTTCTTT	CASSVVQMNTEAFF
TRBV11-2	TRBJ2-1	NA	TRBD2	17	TGTGCCAGCAGCTTAGATTCTCGACTAGCGGACTACAATGAGCAGTTCTTC	CASSLDSRLADYNEQFF
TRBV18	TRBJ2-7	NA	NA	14	TGTGCCAGCTCACCACGCACAAGGTCCTACGAGCAGTACTTC	CASSPRTRSYEQYF
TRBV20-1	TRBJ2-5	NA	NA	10	TGCAGTGCTGTGCTTCAGACCCAGTACTTC	CSAVLQTQYF
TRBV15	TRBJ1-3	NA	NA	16	TGTGCCACCAGCAGAGATTCCAGCGTCTCTGGAAACACCATATATTTT	CATSRDSSVSGNTIYF
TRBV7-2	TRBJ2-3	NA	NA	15	TGTGCCAGCAGCACCACTGGACTCAGCACAGATACGCAGTATTTT	CASSTTGLSTDTQYF
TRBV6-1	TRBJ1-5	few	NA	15	TGTGCCAGCAGTGAAACACCCTATAGCAATCAGCCCCAGCATTTT	CASSETPYSNQPQHF
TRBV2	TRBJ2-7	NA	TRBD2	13	TGTGCCAGCGGGGGACTAGCGGGATACGAGCAGTACTTC	CASGGLAGYEQYF
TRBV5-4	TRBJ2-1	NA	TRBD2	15	TGTGCCATGAAAACAGGGACTAGCGGGAGAAATGAGCAGTTCTTC	CAMKTGTSGRNEQFF
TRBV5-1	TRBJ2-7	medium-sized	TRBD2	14	TGCGCCAGCAATAGCGGGAGCGCCCACTACGAGCAGTACTTC	CASNSGSAHYEQYF
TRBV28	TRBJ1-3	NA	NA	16	TGTGCCAGCAGTCCAACCTCCGGGGGTTCTGGAAACACCATATATTTT	CASSPTSGGSGNTIYF
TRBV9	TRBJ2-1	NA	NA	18	TGTGCCAGCAGCGTAGCCCTCCCTTCAGCAGCCGCGTTCGGTGAGCAGTTCTTC	CASSVALPSAAAFGEQFF
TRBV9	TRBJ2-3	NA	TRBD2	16	TGTGCCAGCAGCGGTGGGACTAGCGGGAGCACAGATACGCAGTATTTT	CASSGGTSGSTDTQYF
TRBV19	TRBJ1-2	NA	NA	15	TGTGCCAGTAGTATCCCGCAGGGTGCGGGCTATGGCTACACCTTC	CASSIPQGAGYGYTF
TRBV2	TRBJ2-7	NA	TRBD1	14	TGTGCCAGCAGGACGGACAGGTACTCCTACGAGCAGTACTTC	CASRTDRYSYEQYF
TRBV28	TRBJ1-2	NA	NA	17	TGTGCCAGCATGATCGGGGGGGGCGCCCCGGGTTCGAGGGGCTACACCTTC	CASMIGGGAPGSRGYTF
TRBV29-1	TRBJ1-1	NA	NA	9	TGCAGCGTTGAAGATAGAGCTTTCTTT	CSVEDRAFF
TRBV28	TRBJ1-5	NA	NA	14	TGTGCCAGCAGTTCCACAGGGTCGCGGCAGCCCCAGCATTTT	CASSSTGSRQPQHF
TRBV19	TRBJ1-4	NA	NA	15	TGTGCCAGTAGTATATACCTGGGAACAAATGAAAAACTGTTTTTT	CASSIYLGTNEKLFF
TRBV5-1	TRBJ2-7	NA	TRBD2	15	TGCGCCAGCAGCTGGAAACTAGCGGGATCCCACGAGCAGTACTTC	CASSWKLAGSHEQYF
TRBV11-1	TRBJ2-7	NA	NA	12	TGTGCCAGCAGCTCCATCAAATACGAGCAGTACTTC	CASSSIKYEQYF
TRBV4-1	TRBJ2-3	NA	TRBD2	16	TGCGCCAGCAGCCGCCGACTAGCGGGAACCCCAGATACGCAGTATTTT	CASSRRLAGTPDTQYF
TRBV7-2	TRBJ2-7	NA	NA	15	TGTGCCAGCAGCTCGGTGGGCCGCTCCAGTTACGAGCAGTACTTC	CASSSVGRSSYEQYF
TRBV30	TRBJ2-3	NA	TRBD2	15	TGTGCCTGGACCGGGACTAGTTCAAGCACAGATACGCAGTATTTT	CAWTGTSSSTDTQYF
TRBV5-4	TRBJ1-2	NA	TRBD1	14	TGTGCCAGCAGCGCCCAGGGACAGCTCTATGGCTACACCTTC	CASSAQGQLYGYTF
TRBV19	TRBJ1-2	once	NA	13	TGTGCCAGTAGTAAAGGGTACGGCTATGGCTACACCTTC	CASSKGYGYGYTF
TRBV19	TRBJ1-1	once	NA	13	TGTGCCAGTAGTACCGGGGAAAACACTGAAGCTTTCTTT	CASSTGENTEAFF
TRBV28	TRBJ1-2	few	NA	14	TGTGCCAGCTTACCCCCCCAGGAGCGGTATGGCTACACCTTC	CASLPPQERYGYTF
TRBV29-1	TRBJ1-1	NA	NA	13	TGCAGCGTCGCGACAGGCATGAACACTGAAGCTTTCTTT	CSVATGMNTEAFF
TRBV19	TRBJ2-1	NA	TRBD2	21	TGTGCCAGTAGTTTGTTTTCCGGGACTACGAGAAATATCCACCTACATGATGAGCAGTTCTTC	CASSLFSGTTRNIHLHDEQFF
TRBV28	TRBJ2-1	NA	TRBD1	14	TGTGCCAGCAGTTCAAACAGGGGCTACAATGAGCAGTTCTTC	CASSSNRGYNEQFF
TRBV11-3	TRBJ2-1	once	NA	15	TGTGCCAGCAGCCCAGGCGGGCCGTCCTACAATGAGCAGTTCTTC	CASSPGGPSYNEQFF